This T cell receptor (beta chain) was identified in a study of Ad26.COV2.S vaccination and SARS-CoV-2 variants. Clones were read by immunoSEQ multiplex PCR, and TCRdb kept only the in-frame ones, dropping some. The repertoire includes about 470,000 clones, 90% of them detected once, and about 4.5% sits in the top ten. Treatment described: 15 to 20 received Ad26.COV2.S at low or high dose, single or two shots; roughly five received placebo; per-sample allocation not given. Sampling took place 63 days after the first vaccine or placebo injection. V lost 5 bases and J lost 6; bases outside the gene matches: 13. This CDR3 region has 16 residues. Per germline, CDR1 MDHEN and CDR2 SYDVKM.

This specimen consisted of peripheral blood, obtained in a trial of Ad26.COV2.S vaccine versus placebo. This chain links TRBV28 with TRBJ1-1; 9 bases fit TRBD1. The receptor's source is a person between 18 and 59 years old who received the Ad26.COV2.S COVID-19 vaccine or a placebo. The CDR3 sequence: CASSRIPTGGGSEAFF. CDR3 bases: TGTGCCAGCAGTCGAATCCCCACAGGGGGCGGTTCTGAAGCTTTCTTT.